A single T cell receptor beta chain is shown here with its context. Its antigen is unidentified. This entry is derived from a study of identical twins. Donors uniformly comprised healthy Caucasians. The study's findings and limits: Twins shared beta out-of-frame sequences in excess, but this excess was weaker. Insertions were reduced in abundant cord blood beta clonotypes but not in memory repertoires. Diverse VJ usage suggested most zero-insertion clonotypes were not invariant T cells.

Per the germline V gene, CDR1 is KGHSH and CDR2 is LQKENI. The CDR3 extends over 14 amino acids. Germline trimming cut 5 bases from V and 5 bases from J; bases unmatched to any gene: 6. MiXCR was run by TCRdb on the 5' RACE reads, yielding one entry per CDR3 protein. Of about 210,000 distinct CDR3 sequences in the sample, roughly a tenth are singletons; the top ten hold about 5.5%. The chain links TRBV18 to TRBJ2-1, with TRBD2 identical over 7 bases. The sequence derives from a young woman in good health. Sequencing was done on a sample of memory (CD45RO+) T cells sorted from blood. CDR3 amino acids: CASSEGTTDNEQFF. Written as DNA, the CDR3 is TGTGCCAGCTCAGAAGGGACTACCGACAATGAGCAGTTCTTC.